This entry features one T cell receptor (beta chain) sequence. Per the original methods: Amplification from reference gene primers served as the basis for estimated nucleated cell counts. The assay was immunoSEQ multiplex PCR, and TCRdb's table has in-frame clones only and misses some. V and J calls and clone size follow that table, whereas D and trimming were derived from the DNA. The table shows 150,000 to 200,000 clones, with 85% to 90% occurring only once. Germline CDR1 is SGHRS and CDR2 is YFSETQ. The CDR3 runs 16 residues. Trimming at V came to 3 bases and at J to 7 bases, leaving 9 bases not matched to a gene. Seattle researchers signed up patients amid active infection and tracked them longitudinally. This specimen belongs to a study of blood T cell repertoires in COVID-19. Looking at the study overall: Samples of COVID-19 (acute and convalescent) were obtained from the United States, Italy and Spain. Sources were T cells, B-cell-depleted T cells, or PBMCs; the material itself was cDNA or gDNA.

This receptor was taken from a person between 70 and 80 years old with COVID-19, enrolled during active disease. Sequencing was performed on peripheral blood. This chain joins TRBV5-1 and TRBJ1-4, with 10 bases fitting TRBD1. The DNA for the CDR3 is TGCGCCAGCAGCTCACAACCGGGACAGGGGAGTGAAAAACTGTTTTTT. This codes for CASSSQPGQGSEKLFF.